This TCR beta chain stems from a study of cytomegalovirus exposure and HLA in healthy donors. For the study at large: The same platform was used for the roughly 130 validation repertoires as for the 666 first-cohort repertoires, as reported in a later analysis.

Study findings and constraints: Most TCR sequences showed up rarely, but some public TCRs showed up in many donors.

Comment on this clone: Its target is unknown.

Sequencing was performed with immunoSEQ multiplex PCR; in TCRdb, only in-frame clones are kept and a portion is missing. The table includes approximately 120,000 clones, approximately 92% detected once. Germline loops: CDR1 GTSNPN, CDR2 SVGIG (reference sequence). The CDR3 is made up of 15 amino acids. The V end lost 5 bases, the J end lost 6 bases, and 19 bases lay between the germline ends. The rearrangement uses TRBV30 and TRBJ1-4, with D perhaps matching TRBD1 (5 bases). This sequence originates from a woman between 18 and 29 years old in good health and CMV-seronegative. Source material: PBMCs. This CDR3 reads CAWGGYPTSHEKLFF. The CDR3 DNA is TGTGCCTGGGGGGGGTATCCTACATCCCATGAAAAACTGTTTTTT. Filled out from reference TRBV30 and TRBJ1-4, the complete variable domain reads SQTIHQWPATLVQPVGSPLSLECTVEGTSNPNLYWYRQAAGRGLQLLFYSVGIGQISSEVPQNLSASRPQDRQFILSSKKLLLSDSGFYLCAWGGYPTSHEKLFFGSGTQLSVL.